This TCR beta chain was documented in a study of T cell changes during pregnancy in multiple sclerosis. Clones were sequenced by immunoSEQ multiplex PCR, and TCRdb holds only the in-frame ones, with some missing. The profile shows tens of thousands of clones, about 89% of them singletons. The source was peripheral blood, collected in the second trimester of pregnancy. The receptor comes from a female donor with multiple sclerosis, enrolled in a pregnancy study.

The CDR3 loop reads CASSRSQQETQYF. The DNA for the CDR3 is TGTGCCAGCAGTCGGAGTCAGCAAGAGACCCAGTACTTC. J is TRBJ2-5 and V is TRBV7-3, with D uncertain. The CDR3 loop spans 13 amino acids. V lost 6 bases and J 2 bases, leaving 10 bases between the germline ends. Germline V gene data show CDR1 as SGHTA and CDR2 as FQGTGA. The full variable domain, rest sourced from reference TRBV7-3 and TRBJ2-5, is GAGVSQTPSNKVTEKGKYVELRCDPISGHTALYWYRQSLGQGPEFLIYFQGTGAADDSGLPNDRFFAVRPEGSVSTLKIQRTERGDSAVYLCASSRSQQETQYFGPGTRLLVL.